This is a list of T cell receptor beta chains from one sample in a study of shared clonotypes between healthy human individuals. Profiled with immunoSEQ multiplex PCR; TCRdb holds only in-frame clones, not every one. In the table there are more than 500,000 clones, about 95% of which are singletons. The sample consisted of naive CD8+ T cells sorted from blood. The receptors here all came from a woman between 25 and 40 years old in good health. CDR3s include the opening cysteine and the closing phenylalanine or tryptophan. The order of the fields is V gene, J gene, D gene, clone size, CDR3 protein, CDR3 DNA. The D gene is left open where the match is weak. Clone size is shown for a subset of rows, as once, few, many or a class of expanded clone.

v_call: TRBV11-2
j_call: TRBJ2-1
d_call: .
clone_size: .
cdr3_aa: CASSPPPGEEQFF
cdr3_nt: TGTGCCAGCAGCCCCCCCCCAGGGGAGGAGCAGTTCTTC

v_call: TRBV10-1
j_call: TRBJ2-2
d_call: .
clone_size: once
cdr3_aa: CASSDEKGDTGELFF
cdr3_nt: TGCGCCAGCAGTGACGAAAAGGGGGACACCGGGGAGCTGTTTTTT

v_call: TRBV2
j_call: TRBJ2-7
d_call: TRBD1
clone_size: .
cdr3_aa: CASSDYSDRDLPYEQYF
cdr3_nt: TGTGCCAGCAGTGATTATTCGGACAGGGACTTACCCTACGAGCAGTACTTC

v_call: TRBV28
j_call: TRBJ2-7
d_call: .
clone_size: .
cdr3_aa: CASRPRSVYEQYF
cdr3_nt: TGTGCCAGCAGACCACGGTCGGTCTACGAGCAGTACTTC

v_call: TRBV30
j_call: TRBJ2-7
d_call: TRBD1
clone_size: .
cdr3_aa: CAWSSGTGLHEQYF
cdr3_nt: TGTGCCTGGAGTTCCGGGACAGGGTTACACGAGCAGTACTTC

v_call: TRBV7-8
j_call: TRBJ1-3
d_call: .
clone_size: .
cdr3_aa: CASVERGRSGNTIYF
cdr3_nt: TGTGCCAGCGTTGAGCGGGGGAGATCTGGAAACACCATATATTTT

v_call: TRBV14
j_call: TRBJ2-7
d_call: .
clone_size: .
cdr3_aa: CASSQSGRSYEQYF
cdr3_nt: TGTGCCAGCAGCCAAAGTGGCAGGTCATACGAGCAGTACTTC

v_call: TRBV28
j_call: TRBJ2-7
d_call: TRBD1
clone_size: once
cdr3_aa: CASSSGQGPYEQYF
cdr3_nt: TGTGCCAGCAGTTCAGGACAGGGGCCCTACGAGCAGTACTTC

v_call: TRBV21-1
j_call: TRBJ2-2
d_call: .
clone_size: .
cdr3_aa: CASGENTGELFF
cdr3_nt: TGTGCCAGCGGGGAGAACACCGGGGAGCTGTTTTTT

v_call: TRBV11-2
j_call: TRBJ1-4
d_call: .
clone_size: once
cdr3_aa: CASSLSRSGREEKLFF
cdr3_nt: TGTGCCAGCAGCTTAAGCCGGTCAGGGAGGGAAGAAAAACTGTTTTTT

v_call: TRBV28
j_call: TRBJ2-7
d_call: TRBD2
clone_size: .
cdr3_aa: CASRARRESHYF
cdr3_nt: TGTGCCAGCAGGGCTCGGCGGGAGAGCCACTACTTC

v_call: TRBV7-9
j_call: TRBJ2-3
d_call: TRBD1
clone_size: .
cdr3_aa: CASSSGGDTQYF
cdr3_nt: TGTGCCAGCAGCTCAGGGGGAGATACGCAGTATTTT

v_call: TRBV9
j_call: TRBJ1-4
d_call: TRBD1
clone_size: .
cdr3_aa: CASSAGQGGGTNEKLFF
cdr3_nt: TGTGCCAGCAGCGCTGGACAGGGAGGAGGAACTAATGAAAAACTGTTTTTT

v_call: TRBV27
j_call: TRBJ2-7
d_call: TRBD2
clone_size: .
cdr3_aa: CASSLRLAGGEQYF
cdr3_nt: TGTGCCAGCAGTTTAAGGCTAGCGGGAGGCGAGCAGTACTTC

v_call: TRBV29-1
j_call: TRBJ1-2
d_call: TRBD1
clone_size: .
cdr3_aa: CSVEGTGGLYGYTF
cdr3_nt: TGCAGCGTTGAGGGGACAGGGGGTCTCTATGGCTACACCTTC

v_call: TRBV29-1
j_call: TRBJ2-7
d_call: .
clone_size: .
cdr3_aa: CSVYLRNYNYEQYF
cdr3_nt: TGCAGCGTTTACCTCCGGAACTATAACTACGAGCAGTACTTC

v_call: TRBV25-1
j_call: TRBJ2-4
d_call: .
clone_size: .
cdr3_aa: CASKAPGHRNIQYF
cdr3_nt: TGTGCCAGCAAAGCCCCGGGACACCGAAACATTCAGTACTTC

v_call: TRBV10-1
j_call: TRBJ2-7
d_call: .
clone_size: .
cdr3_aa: CASSEGESYEQYF
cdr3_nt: TGCGCCAGCAGTGAGGGGGAATCCTACGAGCAGTACTTC

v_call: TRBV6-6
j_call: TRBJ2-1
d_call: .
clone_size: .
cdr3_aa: CASSPDNNEQFF
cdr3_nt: TGTGCCAGCAGTCCCGACAACAATGAGCAGTTCTTC

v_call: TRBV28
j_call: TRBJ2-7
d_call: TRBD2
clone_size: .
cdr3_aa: CASSRGLAGYYEQYF
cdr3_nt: TGTGCCAGCAGTAGGGGACTAGCGGGATACTACGAGCAGTACTTC

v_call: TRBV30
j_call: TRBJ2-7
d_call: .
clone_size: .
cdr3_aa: CAWTQGGVLYEQYF
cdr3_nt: TGTGCCTGGACCCAGGGGGGAGTCCTCTACGAGCAGTACTTC

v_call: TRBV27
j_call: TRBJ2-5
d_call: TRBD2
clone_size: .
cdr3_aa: CASSMGLAGSQETQYF
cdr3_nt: TGTGCCAGCAGTATGGGACTAGCGGGGTCACAAGAGACCCAGTACTTC

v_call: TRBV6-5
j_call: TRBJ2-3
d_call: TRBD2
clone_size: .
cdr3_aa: CASTLAGETDTQYF
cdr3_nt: TGTGCCAGCACCTTAGCGGGAGAAACAGATACGCAGTATTTT

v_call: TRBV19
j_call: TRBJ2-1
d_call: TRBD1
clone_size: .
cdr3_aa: CASSELDRDNEQFF
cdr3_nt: TGTGCCAGTAGTGAATTGGACAGGGACAATGAGCAGTTCTTC

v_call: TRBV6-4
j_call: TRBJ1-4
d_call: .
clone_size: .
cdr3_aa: CASSGIPREKLFF
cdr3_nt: TGTGCCAGCAGTGGCATTCCTCGGGAAAAACTGTTTTTT

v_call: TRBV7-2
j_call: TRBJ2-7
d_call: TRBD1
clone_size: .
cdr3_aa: CASSEGQHYEQYF
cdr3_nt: TGTGCCAGCAGCGAGGGACAGCATTACGAGCAGTACTTC

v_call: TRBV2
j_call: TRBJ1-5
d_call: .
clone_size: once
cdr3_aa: CASDGLAGFGNQPQHF
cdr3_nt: TGTGCCAGCGATGGACTTGCGGGTTTCGGGAATCAGCCCCAGCATTTT

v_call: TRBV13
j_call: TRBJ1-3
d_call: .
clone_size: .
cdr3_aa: CASSFGPSSGNTIYF
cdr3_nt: TGTGCCAGCAGCTTTGGCCCTAGCTCTGGAAACACCATATATTTT